This T cell receptor (beta chain) was identified in a study of cytomegalovirus exposure and HLA in healthy donors. On this clone: Its antigen is not known.

The CDR3 has 12 residues. CDR1 KGHSH and CDR2 LQKENI come from the germline V gene. The V end lost 6 bases, the J end lost 1 base, and 6 bases lay between the germline ends. The study ran its PCR with 60 Vbeta and 13 Jbeta primers. The method was immunoSEQ multiplex PCR; TCRdb's version includes in-frame clones alone and lacks a portion of them. Of 150,000 to 200,000 clones in the sample, around 84% were seen once. Study-level points and caveats: When analyzed later, the rates of TCR association showed variation by HLA locus, with DRB1 the most and HLA-C the fewest. Only CMV serostatus was available as immune exposure information. HLA restriction was apparent for most CMV-associated TCR beta chains in a later analysis.

V usage is TRBV18 and J usage is TRBJ1-1; maybe TRBD1 (5 bases). The TCR was taken from a woman younger than 35 in good health and CMV-seronegative. The sequenced sample consisted of PBMCs. CDR3 residues: CASSGQNTEAFF. DNA of the CDR3: TGTGCCAGCTCCGGACAGAACACTGAAGCTTTCTTT. The variable domain in full, completed from reference TRBV18 and TRBJ1-1, reads NAGVMQNPRHLVRRRGQEARLRCSPMKGHSHVYWYRQLPEEGLKFMVYLQKENIIDESGMPKERFSAEFPKEGPSILRIQQVVRGDSAAYFCASSGQNTEAFFGQGTRLTVV.